Below are 23 T cell receptor beta chains sequenced from a single sample in a study of blood T cell repertoires in COVID-19. TCRdb keeps only in-frame clones here, not all; method: immunoSEQ multiplex PCR. The table has around 200,000 clones, nearly 90% seen once; the top ten hold less than 0.7%. Sequenced input: peripheral blood. All receptors come from a man aged 45 to 65 with acute or convalescent COVID-19.

J is TRBJ2-3 and V is TRBV7-6; 8 positions agree with TRBD2. Germline loops: CDR1 SGHVS, CDR2 FNYEAQ. Losses at the gene ends were 5 bases for V and 6 bases for J; bases not matched to a gene: 10. The CDR3 contains 15 residues. The CDR3 coding sequence is TGTGCCAGCAGCGGTACCGGGGGGGCCGGGGATACGCAGTATTTT. It codes for CASSGTGGAGDTQYF.

This chain joins TRBV3-1 (or the pseudogene TRBV3-2) and TRBJ2-7, with 8 bases that match TRBD1. V lost 0 bases to trimming and J lost 2 bases; unmatched junction nucleotides: 15. The length of the CDR3 is 19 residues. Germline-derived CDR1 and CDR2 are LGHDT and YNNKEL (reference sequence). CDR3 coding DNA: TGTGCCAGCAGCCAAGAAACCAATCCCCGACAGGGGCGCACCTACGAGCAGTACTTC. It codes for CASSQETNPRQGRTYEQYF.

This chain joins TRBV13 and TRBJ2-5; D uncertain. This CDR3 contains 14 residues. Looked up from germline, CDR1 is PRHDT and CDR2 is FYEKMQ (reference sequence). The V gene lost 5 bases and the J gene lost 0 bases, with 10 bases spanning the gap. CDR3 DNA: TGTGCCAGCAGCCACCGGGTTCACCAAGAGACCCAGTACTTC. Translating it yields CASSHRVHQETQYF.

J is TRBJ1-5 and V is TRBV6-2 or TRBV6-3, with TRBD1 matching over 9 bases. The V gene end was trimmed by 4 bases and the J gene end by 2 bases; junction bases not matched to a gene: 0. Germline values: CDR1 MNHEY, CDR2 SVGEGT. This CDR3 contains 14 residues. The CDR3 reads CASSWTGGNQPQHF. The CDR3 region has the DNA TGTGCCAGCAGTTGGACAGGGGGCAATCAGCCCCAGCATTTT.

This clone was seen only once. The J gene is TRBJ2-1, the V gene TRBV29-1; D call uncertain. CDR1 and CDR2 (germline): SQVTM, ANQGSEA. V was shortened by 7 bases and J by 10 bases, with 17 bases between the two germline ends. The CDR3 is 12 amino acids. The CDR3, as DNA: TGCAGCGGTGTGTACGACTCCGGGGAGCAGTTCTTC. It translates to CSGVYDSGEQFF.

The V gene is TRBV4-3, the J gene TRBJ2-4; TRBD1 might be the D (6 bases). Trimming left V 0 bases short and J 2 bases short, with 11 bases between. Germline-derived CDR1 and CDR2 are LGHNA and YSLEER. The CDR3 covers 16 residues. The CDR3 region is CASSQDIQGSKNIQYF. CDR3 DNA sequence: TGCGCCAGCAGCCAAGATATACAGGGTTCCAAAAACATTCAGTACTTC.

The rearrangement uses TRBV27 and TRBJ2-3; D gene ambiguous. Trimming removed 4 bases at V and 0 bases at J, with 20 bases between. The CDR3 runs to 18 residues. Germline V gene sequence: CDR1 MNHEY, CDR2 SMNVEV (reference sequence). This chain's CDR3 is CASSSTLQLKPSTDTQYF. CDR3 coding DNA: TGTGCCAGCAGTTCAACCCTCCAGTTGAAACCTAGCACAGATACGCAGTATTTT.

This clone was counted only a few times. The J gene is TRBJ1-2, the V gene TRBV10-3; no clear D gene. The CDR3 sequence is 11 residues long. V lost 7 bases, J lost 5 bases, and 8 bases lay in between. Germline V lookup: CDR1 ENHRY, CDR2 SYGVKD. CDR3 coding DNA: TGTGCCATCACGGCAGGTTATGGCTACACCTTC. As protein: CAITAGYGYTF.

The CDR3 nucleotides read TGTGCCAGCAGTTTAGGGACTAAGCAAGATACGCAGTATTTT. The encoded protein is CASSLGTKQDTQYF. The chain has TRBV28 and TRBJ2-3; 7 nucleotides agree with TRBD2. The CDR3 is 14 amino acids. Germline V CDR1 and CDR2: MDHEN, SYDVKM. V was clipped by 2 bases and J by 5 bases; unmatched bases: 4.

This chain links TRBV19 with TRBJ2-4; 7 positions match TRBD2. Germline V gives CDR1 LNHDA, CDR2 SQIVND (reference sequence). After removal of 3 bases from V and 1 base from J, the junction contained 6 bases not matched to a gene. The CDR3 is 16 amino acids. The CDR3 loop reads CASSIPSGVAKNIQYF. DNA of the CDR3: TGTGCCAGTAGTATCCCAAGCGGGGTGGCCAAAAACATTCAGTACTTC.

The V call is TRBV5-1, the J call TRBJ2-4; D possibly corresponds to TRBD2 (6 bases). Germline CDR1 is SGHRS and CDR2 is YFSETQ. V was shortened by 4 bases and J by 9 bases, with 14 bases between the two germline ends. CDR3 length: 13 amino acids. The CDR3 spells CASSQGLQTIQYF. CDR3 coding DNA: TGCGCCAGCAGCCAGGGACTTCAGACCATTCAGTACTTC.

This chain links TRBV11-2 with TRBJ1-4; 7 bases are a match to TRBD1. CDR1 is SGHAT and CDR2 is FQNNGV in the germline V gene. V was pared by 5 bases and J by 7 bases, with 10 bases of the junction left unmatched. The CDR3 has 15 residues. The CDR3 region has the DNA TGTGCCAGCAGCCCTAGACAGGGTTTTAGTGAAAAACTGTTTTTT. Protein product: CASSPRQGFSEKLFF.

This clone was observed a handful of times. The CDR3 region is CASSPPGQFPTASEAFF. The CDR3 DNA reads TGTGCCAGCTCACCACCTGGACAGTTTCCCACCGCAAGCGAAGCTTTCTTT. V gene TRBV18 combines with J gene TRBJ1-1; possible D gene TRBD1, 6 bases. V lost 0 bases and J 8 bases, leaving 22 bases between the germline ends. The CDR3 consists of 17 residues. Germline CDR1 and CDR2: KGHSH and LQKENI.

For this clone: The sample carries other DNA sequences with the same CDR3. The CDR3 region has the DNA TGTGCCAGCAGCTTAACGGATCAGCCCCAGCATTTT. The encoded protein is CASSLTDQPQHF. The chain couples TRBV7-9 to TRBJ1-5; D gene ambiguous. Germline CDR1 and CDR2: SEHNR and FQNEAQ (reference sequence). The germline V and J ends were trimmed by 2 bases and 5 bases, with 4 bases remaining between them. This CDR3 comprises 12 residues.

This chain links TRBV4-2 with TRBJ1-1; 10 positions match TRBD1. This CDR3 is 14 amino acids long. In germline, CDR1 is LGHNA, CDR2 YNFKEQ. Unmatched junction bases numbered 4, after V lost 0 bases and J lost 9 bases. The CDR3 region is CASSQDDDRGQAFF. The CDR3 nucleotides read TGTGCCAGCAGCCAAGATGATGACAGGGGGCAAGCTTTCTTT.

The chain carries TRBV30 and TRBJ1-1; D remains ambiguous. This CDR3 contains 12 residues. Germline CDR1 is GTSNPN and CDR2 is SVGIG (reference sequence). With 4 bases removed from V and 1 base from J, the gap between germline ends came to 7 bases. The CDR3 loop reads CAWTPRNTEAFF. CDR3 nucleotides: TGTGCCTGGACCCCGCGGAACACTGAAGCTTTCTTT.

V gene TRBV12-3 or TRBV12-4 combines with J gene TRBJ1-6, with 9 bases aligning to TRBD1. Trimming at V came to 11 bases and at J to 9 bases, leaving 8 bases not matched to a gene. This CDR3 region has 13 residues. The CDR3 bases are TGTGCCTCATCCGGGGACAGGGTTTCACCCCTCCACTTT. Translation: CASSGDRVSPLHF.

This sequence joins TRBV5-6 and TRBJ2-7; 9 positions match TRBD1. Trimming took 0 bases from V and 2 from J; bases not matched to a gene: 3. CDR3 length: 15 residues. Looked up from germline, CDR1 is SGHDT and CDR2 is YYEEEE. Here the CDR3 DNA reads TGTGCCAGCAGCTTGGTAGGGACAGGGACCTACGAGCAGTACTTC. It specifies CASSLVGTGTYEQYF. Full variable domain (missing parts from reference TRBV5-6 and TRBJ2-7): DAGVTQSPTHLIKTRGQQVTLRCSPKSGHDTVSWYQQALGQGPQFIFQYYEEEERQRGNFPDRFSGHQFPNYSSELNVNALLLGDSALYLCASSLVGTGTYEQYFGPGTRLTVT.

V and J are TRBV5-1 and TRBJ2-5; 12 nucleotides agree with TRBD2. V was clipped by 0 bases and J by 0 bases; unmatched bases: 3. CDR3 length equals 17 residues. Germline CDR1 SGHRS, CDR2 YFSETQ. The CDR3 nucleotides are TGCGCCAGCAGCTTGGGCCCTAGCGGGAGGGACCAAGAGACCCAGTACTTC. Encoded protein: CASSLGPSGRDQETQYF.

As to this clone: One junction end does not reproduce the germline sequence, and a read error may be involved. The V gene is TRBV4-1, the J gene TRBJ2-1; TRBD1 aligns across 10 bases. Per the germline V gene, CDR1 is MGHRA and CDR2 is YSYEKL. The CDR3 is 12 residues long. The DNA of the CDR3 is TGCGCCAGCAGCCAAGGACAGGGGGCGGAGATCTTC. Translating gives CASSQGQGAEIF.

This CDR3 reads CASRSGPRNTIYF. The CDR3 DNA reads TGTGCCAGCAGATCAGGGCCACGAAACACCATATATTTT. This chain uses TRBV7-8 with TRBJ1-3; possibly TRBD1 for D (5 bases). V was cut by 6 bases and J by 5 bases, with 11 bases left in between. Germline CDR1 reads SGHVS; CDR2 reads FQNEAQ. The CDR3 is 13 residues long.

This clone was detected a few times. The chain links TRBV7-9 to TRBJ2-2; possibly TRBD1 for D (6 bases). Trimming cost V 0 bases and J 0 bases, with 11 bases left between them. Germline loops: CDR1 SEHNR, CDR2 FQNEAQ (reference sequence). This CDR3 contains 17 residues. CDR3 nucleotide sequence: TGTGCCAGCAGCTTAGCTGGCAAGGGGGCGAACACCGGGGAGCTGTTTTTT. Its protein is CASSLAGKGANTGELFF. The full variable domain, with the rest looked up from reference TRBV7-9 and TRBJ2-2, is DTGVSQNPRHKITKRGQNVTFRCDPISEHNRLYWYRQTLGQGPEFLTYFQNEAQLEKSRLLSDRFSAERPKGSFSTLEIQRTEQGDSAMYLCASSLAGKGANTGELFFGEGSRLTVL.

The gene calls are TRBV7-3 and TRBJ1-1; D is possibly TRBD1 (5 bases). This CDR3 is built from 14 residues. Deletions cut 4 bases from V and 1 base from J, with 10 bases between. Germline V gene data show CDR1 as SGHTA and CDR2 as FQGTGA. CDR3 sequence: CASSWQGGNTEAFF. The CDR3 bases are TGTGCCAGCAGCTGGCAGGGAGGGAACACTGAAGCTTTCTTT.